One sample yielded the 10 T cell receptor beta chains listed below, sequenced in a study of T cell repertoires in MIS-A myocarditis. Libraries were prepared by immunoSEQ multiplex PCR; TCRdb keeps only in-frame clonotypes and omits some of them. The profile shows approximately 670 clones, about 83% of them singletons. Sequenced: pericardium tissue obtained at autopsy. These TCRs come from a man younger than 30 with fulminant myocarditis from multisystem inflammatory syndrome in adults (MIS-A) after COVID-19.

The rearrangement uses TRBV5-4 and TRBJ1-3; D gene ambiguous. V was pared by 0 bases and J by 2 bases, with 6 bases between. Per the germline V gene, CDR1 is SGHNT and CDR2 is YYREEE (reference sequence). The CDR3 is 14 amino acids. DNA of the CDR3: TGTGCCAGCAGCTTGGGGAGACCTGGAAACACCATATATTTT. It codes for CASSLGRPGNTIYF.

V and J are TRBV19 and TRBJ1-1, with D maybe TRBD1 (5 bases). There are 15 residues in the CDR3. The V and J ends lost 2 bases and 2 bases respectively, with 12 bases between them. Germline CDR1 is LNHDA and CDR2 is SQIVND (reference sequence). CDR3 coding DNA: TGTGCCAGTAGTATACATGGGGGAGGCAACACTGAAGCTTTCTTT. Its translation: CASSIHGGGNTEAFF.

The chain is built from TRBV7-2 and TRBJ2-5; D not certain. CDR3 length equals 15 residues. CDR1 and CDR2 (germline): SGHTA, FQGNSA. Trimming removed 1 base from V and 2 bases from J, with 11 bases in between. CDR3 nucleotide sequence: TGTGCCAGCAGCTTAGGCTCCGCTCTTCAAGAGACCCAGTACTTC. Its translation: CASSLGSALQETQYF.

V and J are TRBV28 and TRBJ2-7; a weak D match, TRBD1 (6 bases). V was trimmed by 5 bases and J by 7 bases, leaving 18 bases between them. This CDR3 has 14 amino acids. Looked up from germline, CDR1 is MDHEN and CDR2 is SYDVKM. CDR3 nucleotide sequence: TGTGCCAGCAGTCCCCCGGGACCGAGGGGGGAGCAGTACTTC. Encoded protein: CASSPPGPRGEQYF. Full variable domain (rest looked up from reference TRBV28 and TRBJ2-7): DVKVTQSSRYLVKRTGEKVFLECVQDMDHENMFWYRQDPGLGLRLIYFSYDVKMKEKGDIPEGYSVSREKKERFSLILESASTNQTSMYLCASSPPGPRGEQYFGPGTRLTVT.

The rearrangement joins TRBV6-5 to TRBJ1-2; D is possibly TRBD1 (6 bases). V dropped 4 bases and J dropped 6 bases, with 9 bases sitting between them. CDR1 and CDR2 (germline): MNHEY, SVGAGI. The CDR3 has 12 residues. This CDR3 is CASSFQGNGYTF. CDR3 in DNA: TGTGCCAGCAGTTTTCAGGGGAATGGCTACACCTTC.

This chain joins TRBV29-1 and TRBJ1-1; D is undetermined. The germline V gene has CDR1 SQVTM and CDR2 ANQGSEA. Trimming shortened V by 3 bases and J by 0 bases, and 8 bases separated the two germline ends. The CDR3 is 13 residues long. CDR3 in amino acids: CSVDRPLNTEAFF. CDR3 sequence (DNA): TGCAGCGTTGATAGGCCGCTGAACACTGAAGCTTTCTTT. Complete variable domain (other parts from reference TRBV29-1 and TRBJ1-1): SAVISQKPSRDICQRGTSLTIQCQVDSQVTMMFWYRQQPGQSLTLIATANQGSEATYESGFVIDKFPISRPNLTFSTLTVSNMSPEDSSIYLCSVDRPLNTEAFFGQGTRLTVV.

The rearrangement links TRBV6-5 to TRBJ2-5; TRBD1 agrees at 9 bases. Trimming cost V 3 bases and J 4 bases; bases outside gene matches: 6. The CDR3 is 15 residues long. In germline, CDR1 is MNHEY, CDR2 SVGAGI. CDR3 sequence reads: CASSYQTGGSETQYF. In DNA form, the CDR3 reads TGTGCCAGCAGTTATCAGACAGGGGGGTCAGAGACCCAGTACTTC.

CDR3 amino acids: CASSGYDRYYGYTF. The CDR3 DNA follows: TGTGCCAGCAGTGGCTACGACAGATACTATGGCTACACCTTC. The chain employs TRBV6-2 or TRBV6-3 and TRBJ1-2, with D possibly TRBD1 on 5 matching bases. Trimming removed 5 bases at V and 3 bases at J, with 13 bases between. This CDR3 has 14 residues. Germline CDR1 is MNHEY and CDR2 is SVGEGT.

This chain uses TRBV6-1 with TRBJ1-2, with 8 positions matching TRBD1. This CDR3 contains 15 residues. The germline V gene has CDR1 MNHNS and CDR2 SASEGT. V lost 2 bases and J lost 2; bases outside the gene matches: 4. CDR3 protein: CASSERTGINYGYTF. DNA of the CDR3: TGTGCCAGCAGTGAACGGACAGGGATCAACTATGGCTACACCTTC.

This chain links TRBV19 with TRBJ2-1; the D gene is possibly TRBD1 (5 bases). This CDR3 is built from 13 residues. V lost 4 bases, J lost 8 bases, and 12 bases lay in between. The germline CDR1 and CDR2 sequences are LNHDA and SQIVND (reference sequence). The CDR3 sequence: CASSNRPQDEQFF. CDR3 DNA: TGTGCCAGTAGTAATCGCCCACAGGATGAGCAGTTCTTC.